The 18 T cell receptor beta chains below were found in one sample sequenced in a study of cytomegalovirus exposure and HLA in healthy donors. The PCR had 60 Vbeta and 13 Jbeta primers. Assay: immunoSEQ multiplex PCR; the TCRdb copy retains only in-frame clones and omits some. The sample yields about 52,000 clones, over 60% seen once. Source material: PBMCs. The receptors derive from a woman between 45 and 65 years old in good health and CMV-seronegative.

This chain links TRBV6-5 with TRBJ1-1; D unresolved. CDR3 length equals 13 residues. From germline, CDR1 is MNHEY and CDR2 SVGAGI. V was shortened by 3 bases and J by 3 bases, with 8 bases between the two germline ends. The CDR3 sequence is CASSYFADTEAFF. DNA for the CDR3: TGTGCCAGCAGTTATTTTGCGGACACTGAAGCTTTCTTT.

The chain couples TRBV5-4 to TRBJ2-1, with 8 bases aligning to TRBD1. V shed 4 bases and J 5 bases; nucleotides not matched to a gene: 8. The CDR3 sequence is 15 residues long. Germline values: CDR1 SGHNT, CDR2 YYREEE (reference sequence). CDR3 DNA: TGTGCCAGCAGCACTCCGGGACAGGCAAACAATGAGCAGTTCTTC. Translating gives CASSTPGQANNEQFF. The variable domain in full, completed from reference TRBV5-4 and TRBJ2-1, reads ETGVTQSPTHLIKTRGQQVTLRCSSQSGHNTVSWYQQALGQGPQFIFQYYREEENGRGNFPPRFSGLQFPNYSSELNVNALELDDSALYLCASSTPGQANNEQFFGPGTRLTVL.

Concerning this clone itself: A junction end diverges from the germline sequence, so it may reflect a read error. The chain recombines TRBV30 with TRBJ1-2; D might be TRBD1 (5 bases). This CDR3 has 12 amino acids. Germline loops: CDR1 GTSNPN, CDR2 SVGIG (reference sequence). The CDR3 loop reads CAWRGEGYSYTF. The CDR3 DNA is TGTGCCTGGCGGGGGGAAGGCTATAGCTACACCTTC.

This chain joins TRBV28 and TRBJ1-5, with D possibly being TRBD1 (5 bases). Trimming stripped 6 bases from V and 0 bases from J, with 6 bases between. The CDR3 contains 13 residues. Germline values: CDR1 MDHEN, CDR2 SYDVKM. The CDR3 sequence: CASRGVSNQPQHF. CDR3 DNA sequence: TGTGCCAGCAGAGGGGTTAGCAATCAGCCCCAGCATTTT.

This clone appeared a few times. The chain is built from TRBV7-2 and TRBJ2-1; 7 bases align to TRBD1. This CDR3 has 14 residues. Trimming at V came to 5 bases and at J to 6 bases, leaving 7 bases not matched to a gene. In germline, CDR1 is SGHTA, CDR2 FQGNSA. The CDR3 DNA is TGTGCCAGCAGCCGAAATACAGGGGTCAATGAGCAGTTCTTC. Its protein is CASSRNTGVNEQFF.

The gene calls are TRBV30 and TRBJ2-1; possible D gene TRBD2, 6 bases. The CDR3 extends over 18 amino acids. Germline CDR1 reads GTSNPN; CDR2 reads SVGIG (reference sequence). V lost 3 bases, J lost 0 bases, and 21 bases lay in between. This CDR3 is CAWRRIGTFLSSYNEQFF. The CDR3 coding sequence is TGTGCCTGGAGAAGAATAGGGACTTTCCTTAGCTCCTACAATGAGCAGTTCTTC.

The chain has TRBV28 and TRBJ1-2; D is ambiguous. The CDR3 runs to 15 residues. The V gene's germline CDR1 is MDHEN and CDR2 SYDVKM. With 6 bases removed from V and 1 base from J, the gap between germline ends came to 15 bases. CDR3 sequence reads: CASRPAREDNYGYTF. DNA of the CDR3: TGTGCCAGCAGGCCTGCCCGGGAAGATAACTATGGCTACACCTTC.

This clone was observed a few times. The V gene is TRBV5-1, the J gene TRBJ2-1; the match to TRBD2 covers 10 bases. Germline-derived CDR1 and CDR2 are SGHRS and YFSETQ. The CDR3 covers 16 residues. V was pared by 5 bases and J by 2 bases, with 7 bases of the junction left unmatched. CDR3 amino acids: CASRWGGLAAYNEQFF. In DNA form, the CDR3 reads TGCGCCAGCAGGTGGGGAGGACTAGCGGCCTACAATGAGCAGTTCTTC.

CDR3 amino acids: CASSASVDTGELFF. CDR3 in DNA: TGTGCCAGCAGCGCAAGCGTGGACACCGGGGAGCTGTTTTTT. The chain links TRBV2 to TRBJ2-2; D is ambiguous. The CDR3 extends over 14 amino acids. Germline values: CDR1 SNHLY, CDR2 FYNNEI. Trimming took off 6 bases at V and 3 bases at J, with 11 bases between the two ends.

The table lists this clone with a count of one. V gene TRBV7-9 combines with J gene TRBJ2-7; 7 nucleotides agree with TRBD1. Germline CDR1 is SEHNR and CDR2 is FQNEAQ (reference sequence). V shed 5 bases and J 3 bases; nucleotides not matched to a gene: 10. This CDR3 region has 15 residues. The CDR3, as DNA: TGTGCCAGCAGCGCCCCCGACAGGGCGGTCTACGAGCAGTACTTC. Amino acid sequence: CASSAPDRAVYEQYF. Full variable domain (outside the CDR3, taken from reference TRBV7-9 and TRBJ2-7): DTGVSQNPRHKITKRGQNVTFRCDPISEHNRLYWYRQTLGQGPEFLTYFQNEAQLEKSRLLSDRFSAERPKGSFSTLEIQRTEQGDSAMYLCASSAPDRAVYEQYFGPGTRLTVT.

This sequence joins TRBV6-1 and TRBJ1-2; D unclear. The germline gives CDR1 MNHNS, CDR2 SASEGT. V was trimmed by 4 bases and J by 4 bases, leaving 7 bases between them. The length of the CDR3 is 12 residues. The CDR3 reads CASSGSSYGYTF. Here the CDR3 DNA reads TGTGCCAGCAGTGGATCTAGCTATGGCTACACCTTC.

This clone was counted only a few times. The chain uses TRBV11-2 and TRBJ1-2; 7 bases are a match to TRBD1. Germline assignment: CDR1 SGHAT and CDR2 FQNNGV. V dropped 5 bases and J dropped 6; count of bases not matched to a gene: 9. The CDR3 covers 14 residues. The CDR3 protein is CASSLNRGSDGYTF. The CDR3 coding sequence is TGTGCCAGCAGCCTAAACAGGGGATCGGATGGCTACACCTTC.

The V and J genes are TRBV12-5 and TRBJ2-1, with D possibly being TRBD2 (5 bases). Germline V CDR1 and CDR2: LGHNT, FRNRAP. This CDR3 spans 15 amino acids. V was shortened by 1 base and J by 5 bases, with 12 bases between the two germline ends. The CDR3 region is CASGLEGSPHNEQFF. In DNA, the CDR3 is TGTGCTAGTGGTTTGGAAGGGAGCCCACACAATGAGCAGTTCTTC.

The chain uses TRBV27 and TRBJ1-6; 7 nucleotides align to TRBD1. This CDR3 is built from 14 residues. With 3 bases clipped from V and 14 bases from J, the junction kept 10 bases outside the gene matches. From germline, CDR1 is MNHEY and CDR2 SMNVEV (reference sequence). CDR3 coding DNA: TGTGCCAGCAGTTTGGGACAGTCGGGGTGGACCCTCCACTTT. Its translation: CASSLGQSGWTLHF.

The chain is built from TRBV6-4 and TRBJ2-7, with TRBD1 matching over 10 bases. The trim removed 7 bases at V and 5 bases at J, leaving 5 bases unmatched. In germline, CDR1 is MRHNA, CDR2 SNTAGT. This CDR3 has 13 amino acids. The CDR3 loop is CASNRQGAHEQYF. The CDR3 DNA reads TGTGCCAGCAATCGACAGGGGGCACACGAGCAGTACTTC.

CDR3 residues: CASSFPTDKPPNSPLHF. The CDR3 DNA is TGTGCCAGCAGCTTCCCTACAGACAAGCCACCAAATTCACCCCTCCACTTT. This chain connects TRBV7-9 to TRBJ1-6; D is undetermined. CDR1 SEHNR and CDR2 FQNEAQ come from the germline V gene (reference sequence). V was trimmed by 3 bases and J by 7 bases, leaving 19 bases between them. The CDR3 covers 17 residues. Complete variable domain (other parts from reference TRBV7-9 and TRBJ1-6): DTGVSQNPRHKITKRGQNVTFRCDPISEHNRLYWYRQTLGQGPEFLTYFQNEAQLEKSRLLSDRFSAERPKGSFSTLEIQRTEQGDSAMYLCASSFPTDKPPNSPLHFGNGTRLTVT.

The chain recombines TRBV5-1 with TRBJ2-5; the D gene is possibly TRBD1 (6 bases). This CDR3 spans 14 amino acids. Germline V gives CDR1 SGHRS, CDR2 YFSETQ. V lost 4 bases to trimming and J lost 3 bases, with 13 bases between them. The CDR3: CASSPRAGEETQYF. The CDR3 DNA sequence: TGCGCCAGCAGCCCCCGGGCAGGGGAAGAGACCCAGTACTTC. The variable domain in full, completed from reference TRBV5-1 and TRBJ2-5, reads KAGVTQTPRYLIKTRGQQVTLSCSPISGHRSVSWYQQTPGQGLQFLFEYFSETQRNKGNFPGRFSGRQFSNSRSEMNVSTLELGDSALYLCASSPRAGEETQYFGPGTRLLVL.

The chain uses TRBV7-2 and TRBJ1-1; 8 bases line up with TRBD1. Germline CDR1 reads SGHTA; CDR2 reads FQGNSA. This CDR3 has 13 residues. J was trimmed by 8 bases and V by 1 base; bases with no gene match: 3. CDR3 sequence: CASSLGRDREAFF. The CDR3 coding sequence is TGTGCCAGCAGCTTAGGGAGGGACAGGGAAGCTTTCTTT.